In this sample, the clone carrying this T cell receptor (beta chain) turned up a few times. The sample belongs to a study of T cell repertoires in cytomegalovirus infection. V lost 5 bases, J lost 0 bases, and 13 bases lay in between. The CDR3 runs 15 residues. CDR1 is SGHVS and CDR2 is FNYEAQ in the germline V gene. TCRdb re-called the reads with MiXCR, one entry per CDR3 protein. The table records some 270,000 distinct CDR3 sequences, 15% to 20% of them present only once. This sequence originates from a human donor in good health (CMV status not recorded). Some clones in this sample may be carry-over from other donors' samples. The chain recombines TRBV7-6 with TRBJ1-1, with D uncertain. Sequencing was done on a sample of CD8+ T cells from PBMCs. CDR3 bases: TGTGCCAGCAGCGGTCGATGGGCGATGAACACTGAAGCTTTCTTT. It codes for CASSGRWAMNTEAFF.